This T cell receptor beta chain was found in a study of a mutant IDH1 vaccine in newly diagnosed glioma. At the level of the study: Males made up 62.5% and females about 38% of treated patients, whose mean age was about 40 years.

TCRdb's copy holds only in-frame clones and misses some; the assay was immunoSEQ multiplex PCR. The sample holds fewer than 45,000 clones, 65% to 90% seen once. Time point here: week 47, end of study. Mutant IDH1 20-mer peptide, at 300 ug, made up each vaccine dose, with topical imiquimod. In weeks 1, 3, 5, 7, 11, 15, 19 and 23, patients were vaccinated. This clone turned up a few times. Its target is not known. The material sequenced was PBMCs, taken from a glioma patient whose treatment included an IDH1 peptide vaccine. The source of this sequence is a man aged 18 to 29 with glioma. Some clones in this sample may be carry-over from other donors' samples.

CDR3 DNA sequence: TGTGCCAGCAGTTATTTGGGGACTGAAGCTTTCTTT. Amino acid sequence: CASSYLGTEAFF. The V call is TRBV6-5, the J call TRBJ1-1; D remains ambiguous. This CDR3 region has 12 residues. Germline loops: CDR1 MNHEY, CDR2 SVGAGI. V was trimmed by 3 bases and J by 5 bases, leaving 7 bases between them.